These T cell receptor beta chains were read from a single sample in a study of shared clonotypes between healthy human individuals. Some clones are missing from TCRdb's copy, which holds only in-frame ones; the method was immunoSEQ multiplex PCR. The profile shows approximately 700,000 clones, roughly 73% of them singletons. Sequencing was done on a sample of memory CD4+ T cells sorted from blood. These receptors came from a woman in her twenties or thirties in good health. CDR3s include the opening cysteine and the closing phenylalanine or tryptophan. The order of the fields is clone size, D gene, V gene, J gene, CDR3 protein, CDR3 DNA. A D gene is named only where the DNA matches it firmly. Size values are once, few and many counts, or a class for expanded clones, and some rows have none.

many	TRBD2	TRBV5-1	TRBJ2-2	CASTTGTSGTGELFF	TGCGCCAGCACCACCGGGACTAGCGGTACCGGGGAGCTGTTTTTT
.	TRBD1	TRBV15	TRBJ1-5	CATSRQGVSQPQHF	TGTGCCACCAGCAGACAGGGGGTATCTCAGCCCCAGCATTTT
.	TRBD1	TRBV19	TRBJ2-5	CASSGTGRIQETQYF	TGTGCCAGTAGTGGGACAGGGAGAATCCAAGAGACCCAGTACTTC
.	.	TRBV2	TRBJ1-1	CASSEQGWTEAFF	TGTGCCAGCAGTGAACAGGGTTGGACTGAAGCTTTCTTT
few	.	TRBV7-8	TRBJ1-5	CASSLDEQGWDQPQHF	TGTGCCAGCAGCTTAGACGAACAGGGATGGGATCAGCCCCAGCATTTT
once	TRBD1	TRBV5-1	TRBJ2-1	CASRDGGQGRDEQFF	TGCGCCAGCAGGGACGGGGGACAGGGGAGGGATGAGCAGTTCTTC
.	.	TRBV5-1	TRBJ1-1	CASSLLGRNTEAFF	TGCGCCAGCAGCTTGCTCGGGAGGAACACTGAAGCTTTCTTT
.	TRBD1	TRBV11-3	TRBJ1-1	CASRMRGRSEAFF	TGTGCCAGCAGAATGAGGGGGCGCTCTGAAGCTTTCTTT
few	.	TRBV5-6	TRBJ2-7	CASSPINSYEQYF	TGTGCCAGCAGCCCGATAAACTCCTACGAGCAGTACTTC
.	.	TRBV28	TRBJ1-5	CASSLGVNSNQPQHF	TGTGCCAGCAGTTTAGGAGTCAATAGCAATCAGCCCCAGCATTTT
few	TRBD1	TRBV18	TRBJ1-4	CASSPTGQLTNEKLFF	TGTGCCAGCTCACCCACGGGACAGTTAACTAATGAAAAACTGTTTTTT
.	.	TRBV19	TRBJ1-1	CASKPGPGDTEAFF	TGTGCCAGTAAACCCGGCCCGGGTGACACTGAAGCTTTCTTT